The rows below give T cell receptor beta chains drawn from one sample of a study of human T cells and chemical hapten exposure. TCRdb itself ran the RACE reads through MiXCR, one entry per CDR3 protein. Of over 35,000 distinct CDR3 sequences in the sample, 3.5% to 4% were seen once. The specimen sequenced was whole blood. Every receptor here comes from a human donor in good health. Some clones in this sample may be carry-over from other donors' samples. Both conserved end residues are part of each CDR3. The order of the fields is V gene, J gene, D gene, clone size, CDR3 DNA, CDR3 protein. The D gene is left open where the match is weak. Clone size appears in some rows only: once, few, many, or a class for an expanded clone.

TRBV4-1,TRBJ2-3,.,many,TGCGCCAGCAGCCAAGGAAACAGGGGGGGTGGAGATACGCAGTATTTT,CASSQGNRGGGDTQYF
TRBV20-1,TRBJ1-5,.,many,TGCAGTGCTAGGGGGTTGGCGGGCGCTGGGAGCAATCAGCCCCAGCATTTT,CSARGLAGAGSNQPQHF
TRBV18,TRBJ1-1,.,many,TGTGCCAGCTCGGAGGGACAGAACACTGAAGCTTTCTTT,CASSEGQNTEAFF
TRBV6-1,TRBJ1-1,.,few,TGTGCCAGCAGTCCCGGACAGCTAATGAACACTGAAGCTTTCTTT,CASSPGQLMNTEAFF
TRBV29-1,TRBJ2-1,.,many,TGCAGCGCCGGAGCTAATGAGCAGTTCTTC,CSAGANEQFF
TRBV20-1,TRBJ2-7,.,many,TGCAGTGCTAGAGATGTTGGCAGCACCTACGAGCAGTACTTC,CSARDVGSTYEQYF
TRBV4-1,TRBJ2-7,.,few,TGCGCCAGCAGCCAGAGGACAGCAAGGGGAGGATACGAGCAGTACTTC,CASSQRTARGGYEQYF
TRBV28,TRBJ1-1,TRBD1,.,TGTGCCAGCAACATCCCAGGGGGGCACACTGAAGCTTTCTTT,CASNIPGGHTEAFF
TRBV18,TRBJ2-5,TRBD2,many,TGTGCCAGCTCAGGTGGGACTAGCGGGGGACAAGAGACCCAGTACTTC,CASSGGTSGGQETQYF
TRBV7-8,TRBJ2-5,TRBD1,.,TGTGCCAGCAGAGGCACCGGGACAGGGGGCCGAGAGACCCAGTACTTC,CASRGTGTGGRETQYF
TRBV29-1,TRBJ2-7,TRBD1,many,TGCAGCGTTCACAGGGGCCACGAGCAGTACTTC,CSVHRGHEQYF
TRBV27,TRBJ2-2,TRBD1,.,TGTGCCAGCAGTACCTACAGGGGACCCGGGGAGCTGTTTTTT,CASSTYRGPGELFF
TRBV20-1,TRBJ1-2,TRBD1,few,TGCAGTGCCCCAGGGGGAGGGGGCGATTGGAATGGCTACACCTTC,CSAPGGGGDWNGYTF
TRBV29-1,TRBJ2-3,.,many,TGCAGCGCCGCTCTAGCGACCAGCACAGATACGCAGTATTTT,CSAALATSTDTQYF
TRBV27,TRBJ2-7,TRBD2,few,TGTGCCAGCCGGGAGGGCCAGAGCGAGCAGTACTTC,CASREGQSEQYF
TRBV10-1,TRBJ1-1,.,.,TGCGCCAGCAGCCGGGACCCTTCTAACACTGAAGCTTTCTTT,CASSRDPSNTEAFF
TRBV5-4,TRBJ2-3,.,many,TGTGCCAGCAGCTTTTCAGGAATGGGCACAGATACGCAGTATTTT,CASSFSGMGTDTQYF
TRBV4-2,TRBJ2-3,.,many,TGTGCCAGCAGCCCCCATCCGAGGGGCACAGATACGCAGTATTTT,CASSPHPRGTDTQYF
TRBV20-1,TRBJ1-1,TRBD1,many,TGCAGTGCTAAGAAGGGGGCCTCGGACACTGAAGCTTTCTTT,CSAKKGASDTEAFF
TRBV28,TRBJ1-5,.,few,TGTGCCAGCAGTTTATTGACGGGGGGTGGGCCCCAGCATTTT,CASSLLTGGGPQHF
TRBV2,TRBJ1-3,.,many,TGTGCCAGCAGTGCGGAGCGCACCCACTCTGGAAACACCATATATTTT,CASSAERTHSGNTIYF
TRBV15,TRBJ1-4,.,many,TGTGCCACCAGCAGCAACAGGGCAACTAATGAAAAACTGTTTTTT,CATSSNRATNEKLFF
TRBV29-1,TRBJ2-3,TRBD2,few,TGCAGCGGCCACCTTAACCAGGGTGGACTTAGCGGGGGAGATACGCAGTATTTT,CSGHLNQGGLSGGDTQYF
TRBV7-9,TRBJ1-3,TRBD1,few,TGTGCCAGCAGCTTTGTCTCACTCCGGGACAGGGGGCCGGGAAACACCATATATTTT,CASSFVSLRDRGPGNTIYF
TRBV14,TRBJ1-6,.,.,TGTGCCAGCAGCCAAGGACTGGGGTCACCCCTCCACTTT,CASSQGLGSPLHF
TRBV9,TRBJ1-1,.,many,TGTGCCAGCAGCAAAAAACAGGGATACACTGAAGCTTTCTTT,CASSKKQGYTEAFF
TRBV7-2,TRBJ2-6,.,many,TGTGCCAGCAGCTTAACACGGACAGATCTGGGGGGCTCTGGGGCCAACGTCCTGACTTTC,CASSLTRTDLGGSGANVLTF
TRBV5-6,TRBJ1-5,.,many,TGTGCCAGCAACTCCCGAAATGGCCGATATAGCAATCAGCCCCAGCATTTT,CASNSRNGRYSNQPQHF
TRBV20-1,TRBJ2-2,TRBD2,many,TGCAGTGTTCTTAGGGAGGGCGCAACGAACACCGGGGAGCTGTTTTTT,CSVLREGATNTGELFF
TRBV5-1,TRBJ1-1,.,.,TGCGCCAGCAGCTTGGCAGACATACCCACTGAAGCTTTCTTT,CASSLADIPTEAFF
TRBV4-2,TRBJ2-7,TRBD1,many,TGTGCCAGCAGCCAAGAAGGGACAGGGTCCTACGAGCAGTACTTC,CASSQEGTGSYEQYF
TRBV29-1,TRBJ2-7,.,many,TGCAGCGTTGAAGGCCCGGGGGCGGCCGCGACCTACGAGCAGTACTTC,CSVEGPGAAATYEQYF
TRBV6-5,TRBJ1-5,.,medium-sized,TGTGCCAGCAGGGACAGTCGGGATCAGCCCCAGCATTTT,CASRDSRDQPQHF
TRBV27,TRBJ1-6,.,many,TGTGCCAGCGGAGAGGCGTGGGATTCACCCCTCCACTTT,CASGEAWDSPLHF
TRBV30,TRBJ2-2,.,many,TGTGCCTGGATGGGTCGAGGGGGCACCGGGGAGCTGTTTTTT,CAWMGRGGTGELFF
TRBV27,TRBJ2-7,.,many,TGTGCCAGCAGTCTAGATAGGGGCGCCTACGAGCAGTACTTC,CASSLDRGAYEQYF
TRBV12-3/TRBV12-4,TRBJ2-7,TRBD1,.,TGTGCCAGCAGAAGGACAGGGGGAGAGCAGTACTTC,CASRRTGGEQYF
TRBV29-1,TRBJ2-1,TRBD2,many,TGCAGCGTTGATAGGCTAGCGGCAGAGTACAATGAGCAGTTCTTC,CSVDRLAAEYNEQFF
TRBV6-5,TRBJ1-5,TRBD1,.,TGTGCCAGCAGACAGGGGGCTGGTCAGCCCCAGCATTTT,CASRQGAGQPQHF
TRBV12-3/TRBV12-4,TRBJ1-2,.,.,TGTGCCAGCAGTTCCCAATTCGGTGGCTATGGCTACACCTTC,CASSSQFGGYGYTF
TRBV9,TRBJ2-1,TRBD2,many,TGTGCCAGCAGCGCCCTGGAGCTAGCGGGAGAGAATGAGCAGTTCTTC,CASSALELAGENEQFF
TRBV24-1,TRBJ1-5,.,many,TGTGCCACCAGTGACTCTGATACTAATCAGCCCCAGCATTTT,CATSDSDTNQPQHF
TRBV7-2,TRBJ2-3,TRBD1,many,TGTGCCAGCAGCCCATCGGGACAGGGTGGTGCAGATACGCAGTATTTT,CASSPSGQGGADTQYF
TRBV7-2,TRBJ2-3,TRBD2,many,TGTGCCAGCAGCTTAGCAGGGACTAGCACCACAGATACGCAGTATTTT,CASSLAGTSTTDTQYF
TRBV20-1,TRBJ2-4,TRBD2,many,TGCAGTGCTTTTAGCGGGAGAGGGGCCAAAAACATTCAGTACTTC,CSAFSGRGAKNIQYF